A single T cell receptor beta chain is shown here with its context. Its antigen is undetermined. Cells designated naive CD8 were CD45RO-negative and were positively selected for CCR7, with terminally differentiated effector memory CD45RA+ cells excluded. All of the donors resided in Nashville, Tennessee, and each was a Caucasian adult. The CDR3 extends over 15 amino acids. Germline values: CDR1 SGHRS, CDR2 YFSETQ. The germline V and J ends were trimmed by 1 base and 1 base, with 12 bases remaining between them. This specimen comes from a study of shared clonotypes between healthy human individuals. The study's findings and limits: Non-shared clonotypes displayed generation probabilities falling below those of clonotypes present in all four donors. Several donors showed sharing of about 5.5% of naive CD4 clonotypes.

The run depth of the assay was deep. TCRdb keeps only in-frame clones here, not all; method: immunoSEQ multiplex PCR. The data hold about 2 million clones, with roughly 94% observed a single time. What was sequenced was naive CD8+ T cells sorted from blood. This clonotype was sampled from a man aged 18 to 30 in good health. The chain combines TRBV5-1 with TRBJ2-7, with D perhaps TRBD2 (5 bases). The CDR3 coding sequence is TGCGCCAGCAGCTTGTCCAGCGGTTTATCCTACGAGCAGTACTTC. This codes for CASSLSSGLSYEQYF.